The present T cell receptor (beta chain) was sequenced within a study of response to subunit inactivated influenza vaccine. Losses at the gene ends were 5 bases for V and 5 bases for J; bases not matched to a gene: 11. This CDR3 contains 16 residues. Germline CDR1 and CDR2: SGHTA and FQGTGA. This clonotype was observed a few times. Using its own MiXCR run on the RT-PCR reads, TCRdb lists one record per CDR3 protein. The table has 800,000 to 1,000,000 distinct CDR3 sequences, 21% seen once; the top ten hold approximately 10%. V and J are TRBV7-3 and TRBJ2-1; 8 positions agree with TRBD2. The sequencing here drew on PBMCs from blood, taken more than 4 days after vaccination. This TCR was sampled from a man aged 50 or older who received an inactivated influenza vaccine. Here the CDR3 reads CASSAQGLAGNNEQFF. CDR3 sequence (DNA): TGTGCCAGCAGCGCTCAGGGCCTAGCGGGCAACAATGAGCAGTTCTTC.